These 7 T cell receptor beta chains were all obtained from the same sample, sequenced in a study of shared clonotypes between healthy human individuals. Assay: immunoSEQ multiplex PCR; the TCRdb copy retains only in-frame clones and omits some. This table has 2 million to 3 million clones, 93% appearing once. The sequenced sample was naive CD4+ T cells from PBMCs. This sample's subset: CD45RA+ positively selected. These receptors were obtained from a man between 18 and 29 years old in good health. Some clones in this sample may be carry-over from other donors' samples.

J is TRBJ2-5 and V is TRBV28; 12 bases line up with TRBD2. The V segment lost 8 bases and the J segment 11 bases; nucleotides outside the gene matches: 12. Germline loops: CDR1 MDHEN, CDR2 SYDVKM. The CDR3 consists of 14 residues. The CDR3 DNA sequence: TGTGCCAGCCAGGCTAGCGGGAGGGGATGGGATCAGTACTTC. It specifies CASQASGRGWDQYF.

J is TRBJ1-1 and V is TRBV7-9; TRBD1 matches at 7 bases. J gave up 12 bases and V 6 bases, and 13 bases lay outside the gene matches. This CDR3 region has 13 residues. CDR1 is SEHNR and CDR2 is FQNEAQ in the germline V gene (reference sequence). The CDR3 DNA is TGTGCCAGCAGTCGACAGGGTTTACAGAAAACTTTCTTT. Encoded protein: CASSRQGLQKTFF.

This clone has a single count. V is TRBV23-1 and J is TRBJ1-1, with 7 positions matching TRBD1. TRBV23-1 is assigned to the ORF class and has an uncertain function. After removal of 6 bases from V and 0 bases from J, the junction contained 13 bases not matched to a gene. This CDR3 contains 17 residues. CDR3 protein: CASRHQPGQLVNTEAFF. As DNA, the CDR3 is TGCGCCAGCAGACATCAACCGGGACAGCTGGTGAACACTGAAGCTTTCTTT.

The chain carries TRBV5-1 and TRBJ2-7, with 12 bases identical to TRBD1. Germline V gene sequence: CDR1 SGHRS, CDR2 YFSETQ. The junction had 8 bases not matched to a gene; V was cut back by 3 bases and J by 7 bases. The CDR3 consists of 15 residues. The CDR3 DNA sequence: TGCGCCAGCAGCTCCGGGACAGGGGGCCCGGGGGAGCAGTACTTC. Translated: CASSSGTGGPGEQYF.

The rearrangement joins TRBV28 to TRBJ1-1; D not resolved. Looked up from germline, CDR1 is MDHEN and CDR2 is SYDVKM. Between the trimmed V and J ends, which lost 2 bases and 8 bases, there was a span of 6 bases. The length of the CDR3 is 11 residues. The CDR3 loop is CASSLAGEAFF. CDR3 nucleotides: TGTGCCAGCAGTTTAGCGGGAGAAGCTTTCTTT.

This clone was recorded once. Other DNA sequences of this sample code for an identical CDR3. The J gene is TRBJ1-1, the V gene TRBV6-1; no clear D. Germline-derived CDR1 and CDR2 are MNHNS and SASEGT. The ends were cut back, 4 bases at V and 0 bases at J, with 6 bases in the middle. The CDR3 totals 13 residues. The CDR3 nucleotides read TGTGCCAGCAGTGTGGGGTTGAACACTGAAGCTTTCTTT. It is translated as CASSVGLNTEAFF.

V gene TRBV19 combines with J gene TRBJ2-1, with D uncertain. Germline V gives CDR1 LNHDA, CDR2 SQIVND (reference sequence). The CDR3 sequence is 16 residues long. The germline V and J ends were trimmed by 5 bases and 4 bases, with 18 bases remaining between them. Here the CDR3 DNA reads TGTGCCAGTAGTGATCTTGACTCTTCCTTATACAATGAGCAGTTCTTC. This sequence encodes CASSDLDSSLYNEQFF.